This T cell receptor (beta chain) is drawn from a study of identical twins. The study, taken as a whole, reports: Invariant MAIT and iNKT cells are populations that could partly confound zero-insertion analyses. Less excess twin sharing appeared in beta out-of-frame sequences.

As concerns this clonotype: The antigen is not known.

MiXCR was run by TCRdb on the 5' RACE reads, yielding one entry per CDR3 protein. Here the sample spans approximately 700,000 distinct CDR3 sequences, 15% to 20% being singletons. This CDR3 has 13 residues. V trimming: 10 bases; J trimming: 6 bases; junction bases outside the gene matches: 7. The data were also submitted as part of a second study, on T cells expressing NK-cell markers.

This receptor was obtained from a woman under 30 in good health. Sequencing was performed on PBMCs. The V and J genes are TRBV12-3 or TRBV12-4 and TRBJ2-1; 9 bases are shared with TRBD2. This CDR3 is CANGGGVSNEQFF. As DNA, the CDR3 is TGTGCCAACGGCGGGGGGGTATCCAATGAGCAGTTCTTC.